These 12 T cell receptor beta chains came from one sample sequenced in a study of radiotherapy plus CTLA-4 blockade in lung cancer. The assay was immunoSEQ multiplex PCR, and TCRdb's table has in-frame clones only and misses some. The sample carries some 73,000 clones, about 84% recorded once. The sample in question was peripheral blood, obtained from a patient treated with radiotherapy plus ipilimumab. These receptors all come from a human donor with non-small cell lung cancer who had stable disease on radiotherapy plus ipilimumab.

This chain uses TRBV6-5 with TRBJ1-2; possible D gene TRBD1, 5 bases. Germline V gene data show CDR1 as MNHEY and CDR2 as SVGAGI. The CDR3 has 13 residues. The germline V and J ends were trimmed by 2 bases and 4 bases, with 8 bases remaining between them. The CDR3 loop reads CASSYIGAYGYTF. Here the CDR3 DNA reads TGTGCCAGCAGTTACATAGGGGCCTATGGCTACACCTTC.

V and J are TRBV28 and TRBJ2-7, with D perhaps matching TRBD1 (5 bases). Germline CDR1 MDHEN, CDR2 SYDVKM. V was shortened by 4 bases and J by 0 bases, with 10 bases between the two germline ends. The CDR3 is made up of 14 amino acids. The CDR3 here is CASSSGLNSYEQYF. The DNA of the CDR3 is TGTGCCAGCAGTTCAGGGCTGAACTCCTACGAGCAGTACTTC.

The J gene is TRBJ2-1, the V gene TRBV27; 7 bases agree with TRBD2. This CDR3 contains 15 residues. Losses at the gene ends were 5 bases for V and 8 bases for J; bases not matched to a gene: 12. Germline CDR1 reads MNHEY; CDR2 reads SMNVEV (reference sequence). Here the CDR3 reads CASSTGTKIIDEQFF. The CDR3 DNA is TGTGCCAGCAGTACCGGGACTAAAATAATCGATGAGCAGTTCTTC.

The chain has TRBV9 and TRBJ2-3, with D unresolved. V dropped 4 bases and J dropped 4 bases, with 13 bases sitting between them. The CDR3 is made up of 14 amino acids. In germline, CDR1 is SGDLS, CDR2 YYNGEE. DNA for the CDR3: TGTGCCAGCAGCCCCAGATCATCATCAGATACGCAGTATTTT. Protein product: CASSPRSSSDTQYF.

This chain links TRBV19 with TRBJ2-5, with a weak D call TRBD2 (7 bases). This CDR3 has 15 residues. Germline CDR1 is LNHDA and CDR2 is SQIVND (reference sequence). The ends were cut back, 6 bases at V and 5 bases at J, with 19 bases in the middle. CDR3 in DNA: TGTGCCAGTAGCCTAGGGGGGGGCGATTTCGAGACCCAGTACTTC. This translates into CASSLGGGDFETQYF.

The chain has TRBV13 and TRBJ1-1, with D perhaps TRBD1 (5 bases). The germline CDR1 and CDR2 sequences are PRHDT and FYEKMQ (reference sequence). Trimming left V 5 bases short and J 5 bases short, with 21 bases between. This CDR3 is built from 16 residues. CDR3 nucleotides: TGTGCCAGCAGCCGCCGGAGGCCGGGGGGGAGAACTGAAGCTTTCTTT. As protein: CASSRRRPGGRTEAFF.

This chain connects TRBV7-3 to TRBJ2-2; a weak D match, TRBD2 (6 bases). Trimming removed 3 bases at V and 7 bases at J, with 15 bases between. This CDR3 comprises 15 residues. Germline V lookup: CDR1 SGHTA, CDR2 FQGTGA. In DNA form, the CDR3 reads TGTGCCAGCAGCTTTAATCCGAACGGGGGCGGGGAGCTGTTTTTT. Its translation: CASSFNPNGGGELFF.

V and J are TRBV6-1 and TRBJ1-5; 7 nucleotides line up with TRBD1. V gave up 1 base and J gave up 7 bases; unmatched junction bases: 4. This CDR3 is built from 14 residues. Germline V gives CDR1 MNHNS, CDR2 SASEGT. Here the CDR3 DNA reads TGTGCCAGCAGTGAAGGGACAGGCCCCCAGCCCCAGCATTTT. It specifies CASSEGTGPQPQHF.

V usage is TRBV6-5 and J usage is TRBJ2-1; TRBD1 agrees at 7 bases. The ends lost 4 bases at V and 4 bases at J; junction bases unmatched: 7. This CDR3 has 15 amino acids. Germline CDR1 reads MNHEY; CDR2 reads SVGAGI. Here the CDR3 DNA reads TGTGCCAGCAGTTCCACAGGGGTAGTGTACAATGAGCAGTTCTTC. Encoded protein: CASSSTGVVYNEQFF.

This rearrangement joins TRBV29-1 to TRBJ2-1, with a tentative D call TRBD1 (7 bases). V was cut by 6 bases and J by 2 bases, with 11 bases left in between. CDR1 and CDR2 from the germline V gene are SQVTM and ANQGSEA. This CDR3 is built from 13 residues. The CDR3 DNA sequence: TGCAGCGTGCGGGACAGTCCCTACAATGAGCAGTTCTTC. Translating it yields CSVRDSPYNEQFF.

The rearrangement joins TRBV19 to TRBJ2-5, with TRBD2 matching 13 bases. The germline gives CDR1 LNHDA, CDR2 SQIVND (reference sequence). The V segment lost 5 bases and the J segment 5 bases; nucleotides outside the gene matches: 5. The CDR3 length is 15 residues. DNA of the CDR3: TGTGCCAGTAGTCGGACTAGCGGGGGTTTTGAGACCCAGTACTTC. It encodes CASSRTSGGFETQYF.

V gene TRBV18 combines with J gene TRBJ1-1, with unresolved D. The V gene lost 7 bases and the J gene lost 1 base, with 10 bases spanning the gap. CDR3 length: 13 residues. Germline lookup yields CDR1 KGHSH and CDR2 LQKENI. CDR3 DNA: TGTGCCAGCTTTTCCGGACGGAACACTGAAGCTTTCTTT. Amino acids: CASFSGRNTEAFF.